What follows describes a single TCR beta chain. The antigen is undetermined. Template switching created a universal primer site, and the cDNA included unique molecular identifiers. Using its own MiXCR run on the 5' RACE reads, TCRdb lists one record per CDR3 protein. The sample lists about 700,000 distinct CDR3 sequences, 5.5% to 6.5% occurring once. This record comes from a study of identical twins. The CDR3 is 14 amino acids. Germline V CDR1 and CDR2: SGHTA, FQGNSA. The V and J ends lost 7 bases and 2 bases respectively, with 14 bases between them. Study-wide points: Alpha sequences that were out-of-frame and twin-shared showed an excess of low generation probability. Zero-insertion results could be subject to partial confounding by invariant MAIT and iNKT cells. Fewer insertions marked abundant cord blood beta clonotypes; young adult naive trended weakly, memory not at all.

This receptor was identified in a man aged 18 to 35 in good health. Sequenced sample: naive T cells sorted from blood. The chain combines TRBV7-2 with TRBJ1-2; D is undetermined. The CDR3 is CASTFSTANYGYTF. The CDR3 region has the DNA TGTGCCAGCACCTTTTCGACGGCAAACTATGGCTACACCTTC.